Listed below are T cell receptor beta chains from one sample, sequenced in a study of CD8+CD57+ T cells in acquired aplastic anemia. TCRdb redid the calling of the reads with MiXCR, one entry per CDR3 protein. The data contain about 140,000 distinct CDR3 sequences, around two fifths of them singletons. Source material: sorted CD4+, CD8+, or CD8+CD57+ T cells (not recorded which) from PBMCs. These receptors all come from a human donor in good health, serving as a control. Each CDR3 is given with its conserved first and last residue. Fields, in order: CDR3 protein, CDR3 DNA, V gene, clone size, J gene, D gene. The D gene is left open where the match is weak. A row's size may be missing; if present it is once, few, many or a size class.

cdr3_aa: CAISESIGRSYNEQFF; cdr3_nt: TGTGCCATCAGTGAGTCAATAGGTCGCTCCTACAATGAGCAGTTCTTC; v_call: TRBV10-3; clone_size: -; j_call: TRBJ2-1; d_call: -
cdr3_aa: CASSLNHRGNGNTQYF; cdr3_nt: TGTGCCAGTAGCTTAAACCACAGGGGTAATGGGAATACGCAGTATTTT; v_call: TRBV19; clone_size: -; j_call: TRBJ2-3; d_call: TRBD1
cdr3_aa: CATSANLGTGGSLGEQFF; cdr3_nt: TGTGCCACCAGTGCTAACCTCGGGACAGGCGGCTCTTTGGGTGAGCAGTTCTTC; v_call: TRBV24-1; clone_size: many; j_call: TRBJ2-1; d_call: TRBD1
cdr3_aa: CATSDFADGNEQFF; cdr3_nt: TGTGCCACCAGTGATTTCGCCGACGGCAATGAGCAGTTCTTC; v_call: TRBV24-1; clone_size: many; j_call: TRBJ2-1; d_call: -
cdr3_aa: CASSEGPSYEQYF; cdr3_nt: TGTGCCAGCAGTGAAGGTCCCTCCTACGAGCAGTACTTC; v_call: TRBV6-1; clone_size: many; j_call: TRBJ2-7; d_call: -
cdr3_aa: CSVEGTGNWQTQYF; cdr3_nt: TGCAGCGTTGAAGGGACAGGGAACTGGCAGACCCAGTACTTC; v_call: TRBV29-1; clone_size: -; j_call: TRBJ2-5; d_call: TRBD1
cdr3_aa: CASSLAGGRADRNTQYF; cdr3_nt: TGCGCCAGCAGCTTGGCCGGGGGGAGGGCCGATCGAAATACGCAGTATTTT; v_call: TRBV5-1; clone_size: many; j_call: TRBJ2-3; d_call: TRBD2
cdr3_aa: CATSETLGQSYEQYF; cdr3_nt: TGTGCCACCAGTGAAACCCTAGGACAGTCCTACGAGCAGTACTTC; v_call: TRBV24-1; clone_size: -; j_call: TRBJ2-7; d_call: -
cdr3_aa: CASSSGLEGWETQYF; cdr3_nt: TGTGCCAGCAGCTCGGGACTAGAGGGTTGGGAGACCCAGTACTTC; v_call: TRBV9; clone_size: many; j_call: TRBJ2-5; d_call: TRBD2
cdr3_aa: CAISGERRGSTDTQYF; cdr3_nt: TGTGCCATCAGTGGCGAGCGGAGGGGAAGCACAGATACGCAGTATTTT; v_call: TRBV10-3; clone_size: many; j_call: TRBJ2-3; d_call: -
cdr3_aa: CASSIILTGLAGDTGELFF; cdr3_nt: TGCGCCAGCAGTATCATACTAACCGGACTAGCGGGGGACACCGGGGAGCTGTTTTTT; v_call: TRBV10-2; clone_size: many; j_call: TRBJ2-2; d_call: TRBD2
cdr3_aa: CASSLREALEQYF; cdr3_nt: TGTGCCAGCAGCTTGAGAGAAGCGCTCGAGCAGTACTTC; v_call: TRBV7-2; clone_size: many; j_call: TRBJ2-7; d_call: -
cdr3_aa: CASSLGLGQQETQHF; cdr3_nt: TGTGCCAGCAGCTTAGGCCTAGGACAGCAAGAGACCCAGCATTTT; v_call: TRBV11-3; clone_size: -; j_call: TRBJ1-5; d_call: -
cdr3_aa: CATSRDSRQGAGGYTF; cdr3_nt: TGTGCCACCAGCAGAGACTCCCGACAGGGTGCGGGGGGCTACACCTTC; v_call: TRBV15; clone_size: many; j_call: TRBJ1-2; d_call: TRBD1
cdr3_aa: CASSSFGGNYGYTF; cdr3_nt: TGTGCCAGCAGCTCGTTCGGGGGGAACTATGGCTACACCTTC; v_call: TRBV7-8; clone_size: many; j_call: TRBJ1-2; d_call: -
cdr3_aa: CASSRGGETNTIYF; cdr3_nt: TGTGCCAGCAGCCGTGGAGGGGAGACAAACACCATATATTTT; v_call: TRBV4-2; clone_size: many; j_call: TRBJ1-3; d_call: -
cdr3_aa: CASSLATTSGEETQYF; cdr3_nt: TGCGCCAGCAGCTTGGCCACGACTAGCGGGGAAGAGACCCAGTACTTC; v_call: TRBV5-1; clone_size: -; j_call: TRBJ2-5; d_call: TRBD2
cdr3_aa: CASQTSGDYEQYF; cdr3_nt: TGTGCCAGCCAGACTAGCGGCGACTACGAGCAGTACTTC; v_call: TRBV25-1; clone_size: -; j_call: TRBJ2-7; d_call: TRBD2
cdr3_aa: CASSLGHPTFVTNQPQHF; cdr3_nt: TGTGCCAGCAGCTTAGGACACCCTACCTTCGTCACCAATCAGCCCCAGCATTTT; v_call: TRBV11-2; clone_size: many; j_call: TRBJ1-5; d_call: -
cdr3_aa: CSAAAIQGAYEQYF; cdr3_nt: TGCAGTGCGGCTGCGATTCAAGGGGCCTACGAGCAGTACTTC; v_call: TRBV20-1; clone_size: many; j_call: TRBJ2-7; d_call: -
cdr3_aa: CASSIMRGRDYEQYF; cdr3_nt: TGTGCCAGTAGTATCATGCGGGGTCGCGACTACGAGCAGTACTTC; v_call: TRBV19; clone_size: -; j_call: TRBJ2-7; d_call: -
cdr3_aa: CASSQDNQDYGYTF; cdr3_nt: TGTGCCAGCAGCCAAGATAACCAGGACTATGGCTACACCTTC; v_call: TRBV4-2; clone_size: many; j_call: TRBJ1-2; d_call: -
cdr3_aa: CASSSRVSRGGNSPLHF; cdr3_nt: TGTGCCAGCAGCTCTCGGGTCTCCCGGGGCGGCAATTCACCCCTCCACTTT; v_call: TRBV11-2; clone_size: -; j_call: TRBJ1-6; d_call: -
cdr3_aa: CASSLGYEYSDVAFF; cdr3_nt: TGTGCCAGCAGCTTGGGATACGAGTATAGTGACGTAGCTTTCTTT; v_call: TRBV5-6; clone_size: -; j_call: TRBJ1-1; d_call: -
cdr3_aa: CAKMYTEALF; cdr3_nt: TGTGCCAAGATGTACACTGAAGCTCTCTTT; v_call: TRBV25-1; clone_size: -; j_call: TRBJ1-1; d_call: -
cdr3_aa: CASSLTARSDTQYF; cdr3_nt: TGTGCCAGCAGCTTAACCGCTAGGAGTGATACGCAGTATTTT; v_call: TRBV7-2; clone_size: -; j_call: TRBJ2-3; d_call: -
cdr3_aa: CASRLRWNNSPLHF; cdr3_nt: TGTGCCAGCAGACTGAGGTGGAATAATTCACCCCTCCACTTT; v_call: TRBV12-3/TRBV12-4; clone_size: -; j_call: TRBJ1-6; d_call: -
cdr3_aa: CASKTRGSFYEQYF; cdr3_nt: TGTGCCAGCAAAACGCGGGGGTCCTTCTACGAGCAGTACTTC; v_call: TRBV6-1; clone_size: -; j_call: TRBJ2-7; d_call: TRBD2
cdr3_aa: CSAPDRKDQPQHF; cdr3_nt: TGCAGTGCCCCTGACAGGAAAGATCAGCCCCAGCATTTT; v_call: TRBV20-1; clone_size: -; j_call: TRBJ1-5; d_call: -
cdr3_aa: CATSDSGPTPRAFF; cdr3_nt: TGTGCCACCAGTGATTCCGGGCCGACCCCCAGGGCTTTCTTT; v_call: TRBV24-1; clone_size: many; j_call: TRBJ1-1; d_call: -
cdr3_aa: CASSFSPGKGQETQYF; cdr3_nt: TGTGCCAGCAGCTTTTCCCCGGGGAAAGGACAAGAGACCCAGTACTTC; v_call: TRBV7-2; clone_size: many; j_call: TRBJ2-5; d_call: -
cdr3_aa: CASSASSQARNQPQHF; cdr3_nt: TGTGCCAGCAGTGCAAGTTCCCAGGCCCGTAATCAGCCCCAGCATTTT; v_call: TRBV6-1; clone_size: many; j_call: TRBJ1-5; d_call: -
cdr3_aa: CASSLEVLAESSYEQYF; cdr3_nt: TGTGCCAGCAGCTTAGAAGTTCTAGCGGAGAGCTCCTACGAGCAGTACTTC; v_call: TRBV7-2; clone_size: many; j_call: TRBJ2-7; d_call: TRBD2
cdr3_aa: CSVDPGTGIDEQYF; cdr3_nt: TGCAGCGTTGATCCCGGGACAGGGATCGACGAGCAGTACTTC; v_call: TRBV29-1; clone_size: -; j_call: TRBJ2-7; d_call: TRBD1
cdr3_aa: CSARLGRAYEQYF; cdr3_nt: TGCAGTGCTAGATTAGGGAGGGCCTACGAGCAGTACTTC; v_call: TRBV20-1; clone_size: many; j_call: TRBJ2-7; d_call: TRBD2
cdr3_aa: CASRGGEGWNGYTF; cdr3_nt: TGTGCCAGCAGGGGGGGGGAGGGGTGGAATGGCTACACCTTC; v_call: TRBV2; clone_size: -; j_call: TRBJ1-2; d_call: -
cdr3_aa: CASLGWNSGNTIYF; cdr3_nt: TGTGCCAGCCTTGGCTGGAACTCTGGGAACACCATATATTTT; v_call: TRBV19; clone_size: -; j_call: TRBJ1-3; d_call: -
cdr3_aa: CASGSRGQPQHF; cdr3_nt: TGTGCTAGTGGTTCTCGAGGGCAGCCCCAGCATTTT; v_call: TRBV12-5; clone_size: many; j_call: TRBJ1-5; d_call: -
cdr3_aa: CAITSGTGGTEAFF; cdr3_nt: TGTGCCATCACATCCGGGACAGGGGGGACTGAAGCTTTCTTT; v_call: TRBV10-3; clone_size: -; j_call: TRBJ1-1; d_call: TRBD1
cdr3_aa: CASSVGIGNYEQYF; cdr3_nt: TGTGCCAGCAGCGTAGGGATTGGGAACTACGAGCAGTACTTC; v_call: TRBV9; clone_size: -; j_call: TRBJ2-7; d_call: -
cdr3_aa: CAWSGDRGLETQYF; cdr3_nt: TGTGCCTGGAGTGGGGACAGGGGGTTAGAGACCCAGTACTTC; v_call: TRBV30; clone_size: few; j_call: TRBJ2-5; d_call: TRBD1
cdr3_aa: CASSQGGTAGNTIYF; cdr3_nt: TGCGCCAGCAGCCAAGGCGGGACAGCCGGAAACACCATATATTTT; v_call: TRBV4-1; clone_size: many; j_call: TRBJ1-3; d_call: TRBD1
cdr3_aa: CASSMGGMNTEAFF; cdr3_nt: TGTGCCAGTAGTATGGGGGGCATGAACACTGAAGCTTTCTTT; v_call: TRBV19; clone_size: -; j_call: TRBJ1-1; d_call: -
cdr3_aa: CATSEKREGGYTF; cdr3_nt: TGTGCCACCAGTGAAAAGAGGGAAGGTGGCTACACCTTC; v_call: TRBV24-1; clone_size: many; j_call: TRBJ1-2; d_call: -
cdr3_aa: CSARTGNGYTF; cdr3_nt: TGCAGTGCTAGGACAGGGAATGGCTACACCTTC; v_call: TRBV20-1; clone_size: many; j_call: TRBJ1-2; d_call: TRBD1
cdr3_aa: CSAHKRGGTQYF; cdr3_nt: TGCAGTGCTCATAAGCGGGGGGGGACCCAGTACTTC; v_call: TRBV20-1; clone_size: -; j_call: TRBJ2-5; d_call: TRBD2
cdr3_aa: CATSRDRGCSISYEQYF; cdr3_nt: TGTGCCACCAGCCGAGATAGGGGCTGTTCAATTTCCTACGAGCAGTACTTC; v_call: TRBV15; clone_size: once; j_call: TRBJ2-7; d_call: -
cdr3_aa: CSLARNTEAFF; cdr3_nt: TGCAGCTTGGCCCGGAACACTGAAGCTTTCTTT; v_call: TRBV29-1; clone_size: -; j_call: TRBJ1-1; d_call: -
cdr3_aa: CASSLLRGSTVGEQFF; cdr3_nt: TGTGCCAGCAGTTTATTGCGGGGTTCGACGGTAGGTGAGCAGTTCTTC; v_call: TRBV27; clone_size: -; j_call: TRBJ2-1; d_call: -
cdr3_aa: CSARGTTDTQYF; cdr3_nt: TGCAGTGCTAGGGGGACCACAGATACGCAGTATTTT; v_call: TRBV20-1; clone_size: many; j_call: TRBJ2-3; d_call: -
cdr3_aa: CASSVGLAGSFYEQYF; cdr3_nt: TGTGCCAGCAGCGTTGGACTAGCGGGAAGCTTCTACGAGCAGTACTTC; v_call: TRBV9; clone_size: many; j_call: TRBJ2-7; d_call: TRBD2
cdr3_aa: CASMRRGVGTQYF; cdr3_nt: TGTGCCAGCATGCGGCGCGGAGTGGGTACGCAGTATTTT; v_call: TRBV2; clone_size: -; j_call: TRBJ2-3; d_call: -
cdr3_aa: CATSEAGGRDEQFF; cdr3_nt: TGTGCCACCAGTGAAGCGGGAGGGCGTGATGAGCAGTTCTTC; v_call: TRBV24-1; clone_size: once; j_call: TRBJ2-1; d_call: TRBD2
cdr3_aa: CAWRLAGANNEQFF; cdr3_nt: TGTGCCTGGAGACTAGCGGGGGCGAACAATGAGCAGTTCTTC; v_call: TRBV30; clone_size: many; j_call: TRBJ2-1; d_call: TRBD2
cdr3_aa: CSILFLAGGPETQYF; cdr3_nt: TGCAGCATCTTATTCCTGGCGGGAGGGCCAGAGACCCAGTACTTC; v_call: TRBV29-1; clone_size: many; j_call: TRBJ2-5; d_call: TRBD2
cdr3_aa: CASRGPGIPNTEAFF; cdr3_nt: TGTGCCAGCAGGGGTCCCGGGATTCCGAACACTGAAGCTTTCTTT; v_call: TRBV2; clone_size: many; j_call: TRBJ1-1; d_call: -
cdr3_aa: CSAQTSGSYEQFF; cdr3_nt: TGCAGTGCTCAGACTAGCGGGAGCTATGAGCAGTTCTTC; v_call: TRBV20-1; clone_size: many; j_call: TRBJ2-1; d_call: TRBD2
cdr3_aa: CASSREGRAEAFF; cdr3_nt: TGTGCCAGCAGCAGGGAAGGGAGGGCTGAAGCTTTCTTT; v_call: TRBV5-5; clone_size: many; j_call: TRBJ1-1; d_call: -